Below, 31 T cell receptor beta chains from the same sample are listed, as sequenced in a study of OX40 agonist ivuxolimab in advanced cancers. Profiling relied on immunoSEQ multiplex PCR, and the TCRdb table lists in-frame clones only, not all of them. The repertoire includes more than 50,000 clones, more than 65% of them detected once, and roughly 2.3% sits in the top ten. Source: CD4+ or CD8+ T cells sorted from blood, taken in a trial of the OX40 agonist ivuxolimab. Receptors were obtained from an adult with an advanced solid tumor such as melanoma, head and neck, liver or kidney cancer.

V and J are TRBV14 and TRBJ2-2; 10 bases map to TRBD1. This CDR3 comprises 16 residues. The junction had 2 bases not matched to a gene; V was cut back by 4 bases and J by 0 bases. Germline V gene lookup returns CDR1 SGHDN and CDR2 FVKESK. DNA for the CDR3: TGTGCCAGCAGCCTTGACAGGGGGCCGAACACCGGGGAGCTGTTTTTT. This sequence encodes CASSLDRGPNTGELFF.

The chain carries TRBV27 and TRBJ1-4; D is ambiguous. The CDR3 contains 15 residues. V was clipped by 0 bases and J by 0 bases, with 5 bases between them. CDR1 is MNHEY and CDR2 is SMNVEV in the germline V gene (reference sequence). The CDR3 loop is CASSLSWATNEKLFF. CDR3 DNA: TGTGCCAGCAGTTTATCATGGGCAACTAATGAAAAACTGTTTTTT. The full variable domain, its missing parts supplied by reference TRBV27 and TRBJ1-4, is EAQVTQNPRYLITVTGKKLTVTCSQNMNHEYMSWYRQDPGLGLRQIYYSMNVEVTDKGDVPEGYKVSRKEKRNFPLILESPSPNQTSLYFCASSLSWATNEKLFFGSGTQLSVL.

The CDR3 loop reads CASSPGGANTGELFF. As DNA, the CDR3 is TGTGCCAGCAGCCCAGGGGGCGCGAACACCGGGGAGCTGTTTTTT. The chain recombines TRBV9 with TRBJ2-2, with TRBD1 matching over 8 bases. Trimming cost V 4 bases and J 0 bases; bases outside gene matches: 2. CDR1 SGDLS and CDR2 YYNGEE come from the germline V gene. The CDR3 length is 15 residues.

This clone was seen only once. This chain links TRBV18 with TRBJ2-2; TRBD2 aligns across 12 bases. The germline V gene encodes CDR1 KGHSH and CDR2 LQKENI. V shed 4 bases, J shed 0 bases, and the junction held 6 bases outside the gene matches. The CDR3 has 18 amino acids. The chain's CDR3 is CASSRLLAGGANTGELFF. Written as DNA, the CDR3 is TGTGCCAGCTCACGACTACTAGCGGGGGGCGCGAACACCGGGGAGCTGTTTTTT.

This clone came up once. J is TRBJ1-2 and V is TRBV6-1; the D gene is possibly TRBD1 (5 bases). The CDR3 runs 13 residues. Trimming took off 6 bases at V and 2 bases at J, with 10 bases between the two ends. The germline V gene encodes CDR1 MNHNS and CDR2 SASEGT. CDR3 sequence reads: CASSLTENYGYTF. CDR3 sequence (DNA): TGTGCCAGCAGCTTGACAGAGAACTATGGCTACACCTTC.

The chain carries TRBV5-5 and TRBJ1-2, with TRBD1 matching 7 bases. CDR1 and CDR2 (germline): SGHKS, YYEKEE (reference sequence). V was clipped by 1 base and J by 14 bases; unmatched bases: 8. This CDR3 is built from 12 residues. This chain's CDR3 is CASSLNAGGDTF. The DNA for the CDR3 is TGTGCCAGCAGCTTGAATGCAGGGGGAGATACCTTC.

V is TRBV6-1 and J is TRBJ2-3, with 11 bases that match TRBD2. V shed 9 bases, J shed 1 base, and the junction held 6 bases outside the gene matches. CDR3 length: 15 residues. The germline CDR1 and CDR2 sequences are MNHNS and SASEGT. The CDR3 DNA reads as TGTGCCAGTACTTCTAGCGGGGGGCGCACAGATACGCAGTATTTT. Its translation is CASTSSGGRTDTQYF.

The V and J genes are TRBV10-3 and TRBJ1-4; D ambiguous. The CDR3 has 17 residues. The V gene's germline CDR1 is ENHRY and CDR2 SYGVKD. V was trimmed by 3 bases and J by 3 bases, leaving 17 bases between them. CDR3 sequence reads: CAISESTPAAANEKLFF. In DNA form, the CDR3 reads TGTGCCATCAGTGAATCTACGCCGGCAGCGGCTAATGAAAAACTGTTTTTT.

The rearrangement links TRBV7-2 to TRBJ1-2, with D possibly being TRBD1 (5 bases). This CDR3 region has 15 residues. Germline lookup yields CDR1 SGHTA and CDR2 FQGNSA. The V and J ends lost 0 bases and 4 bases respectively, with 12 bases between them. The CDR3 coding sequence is TGTGCCAGCAGCTTAGCGGGGGGAACTGGCTATGGCTACACCTTC. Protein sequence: CASSLAGGTGYGYTF.

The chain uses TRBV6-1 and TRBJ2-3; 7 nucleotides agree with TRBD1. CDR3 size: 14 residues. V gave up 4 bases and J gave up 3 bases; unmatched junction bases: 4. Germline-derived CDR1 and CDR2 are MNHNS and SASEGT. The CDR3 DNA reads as TGTGCCAGCAGTGGAAACAGGGGTACAGATACGCAGTATTTT. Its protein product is CASSGNRGTDTQYF.

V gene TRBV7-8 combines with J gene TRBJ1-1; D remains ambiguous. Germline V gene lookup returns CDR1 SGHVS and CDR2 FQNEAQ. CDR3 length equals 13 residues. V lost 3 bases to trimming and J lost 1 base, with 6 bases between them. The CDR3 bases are TGTGCCAGCAGCTTCCGGCAGAACACTGAAGCTTTCTTT. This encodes CASSFRQNTEAFF. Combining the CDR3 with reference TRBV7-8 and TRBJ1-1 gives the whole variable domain GAGVSQSPRYKVAKRGQDVALRCDPISGHVSLFWYQQALGQGPEFLTYFQNEAQLDKSGLPSDRFFAERPEGSVSTLKIQRTQQEDSAVYLCASSFRQNTEAFFGQGTRLTVV.

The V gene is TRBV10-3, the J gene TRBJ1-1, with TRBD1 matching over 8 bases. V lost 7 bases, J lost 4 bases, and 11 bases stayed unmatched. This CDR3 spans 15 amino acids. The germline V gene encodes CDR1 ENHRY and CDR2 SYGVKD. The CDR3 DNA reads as TGTGCCATCAAATCAGGGGGCGTATACGGCACTGAAGCTTTCTTT. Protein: CAIKSGGVYGTEAFF.

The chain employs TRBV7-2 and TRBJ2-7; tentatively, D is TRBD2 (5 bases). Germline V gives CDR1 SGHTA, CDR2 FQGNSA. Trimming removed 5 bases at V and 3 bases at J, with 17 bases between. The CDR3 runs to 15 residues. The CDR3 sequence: CASSPEGSPSYEQYF. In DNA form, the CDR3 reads TGTGCCAGCAGCCCCGAGGGAAGCCCCAGCTACGAGCAGTACTTC.

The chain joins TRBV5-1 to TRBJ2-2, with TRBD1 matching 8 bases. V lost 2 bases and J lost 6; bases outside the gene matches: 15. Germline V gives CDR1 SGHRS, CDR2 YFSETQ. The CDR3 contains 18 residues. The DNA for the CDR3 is TGCGCCAGCAGCTTATTGAGGCAGGGGGCTCCCGGCGCCGGGGAGCTGTTTTTT. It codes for CASSLLRQGAPGAGELFF.

For the CDR3, the DNA is TGTGCCAGCAGCTCCGGGACTAGCGGGGGGGCGTGGGAGACCCAGTACTTC. Residues: CASSSGTSGGAWETQYF. The chain links TRBV7-2 to TRBJ2-5; 16 nucleotides agree with TRBD2. CDR1 and CDR2 (germline): SGHTA, FQGNSA. V dropped 4 bases and J dropped 5; count of bases not matched to a gene: 7. The CDR3 extends over 17 amino acids.

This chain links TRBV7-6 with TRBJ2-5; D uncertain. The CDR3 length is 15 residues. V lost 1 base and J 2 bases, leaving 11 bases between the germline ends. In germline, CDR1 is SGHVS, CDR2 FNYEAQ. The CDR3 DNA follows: TGTGCCAGCAGCTTAGGATTAGGGCCGCAAGAGACCCAGTACTTC. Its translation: CASSLGLGPQETQYF.

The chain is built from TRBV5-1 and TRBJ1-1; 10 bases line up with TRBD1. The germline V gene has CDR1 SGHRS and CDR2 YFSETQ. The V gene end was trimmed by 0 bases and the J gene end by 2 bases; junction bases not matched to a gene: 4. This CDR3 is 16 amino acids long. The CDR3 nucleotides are TGCGCCAGCAGCTTGGATGGACAGGGGGTAAACACTGAAGCTTTCTTT. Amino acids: CASSLDGQGVNTEAFF.

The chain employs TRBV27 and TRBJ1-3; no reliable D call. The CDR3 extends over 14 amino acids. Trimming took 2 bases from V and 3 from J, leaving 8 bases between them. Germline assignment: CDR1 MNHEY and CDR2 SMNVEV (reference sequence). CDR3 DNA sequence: TGTGCCAGCAGTTTACAGGCTTATGGAAACACCATATATTTT. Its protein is CASSLQAYGNTIYF.

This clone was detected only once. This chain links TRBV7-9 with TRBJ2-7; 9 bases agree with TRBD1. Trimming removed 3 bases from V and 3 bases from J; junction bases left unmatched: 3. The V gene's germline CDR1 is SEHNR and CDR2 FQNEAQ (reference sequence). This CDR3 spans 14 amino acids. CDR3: CASSLSTGGYEQYF. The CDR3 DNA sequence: TGTGCCAGCAGCTTGTCGACAGGGGGCTACGAGCAGTACTTC.

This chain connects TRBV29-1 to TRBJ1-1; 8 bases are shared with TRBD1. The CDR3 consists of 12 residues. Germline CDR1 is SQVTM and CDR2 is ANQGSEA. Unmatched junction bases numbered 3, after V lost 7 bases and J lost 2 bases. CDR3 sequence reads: CSGGQGNTEAFF. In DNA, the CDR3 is TGCAGCGGTGGACAGGGTAACACTGAAGCTTTCTTT. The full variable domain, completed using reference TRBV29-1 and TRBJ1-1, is SAVISQKPSRDICQRGTSLTIQCQVDSQVTMMFWYRQQPGQSLTLIATANQGSEATYESGFVIDKFPISRPNLTFSTLTVSNMSPEDSSIYLCSGGQGNTEAFFGQGTRLTVV.

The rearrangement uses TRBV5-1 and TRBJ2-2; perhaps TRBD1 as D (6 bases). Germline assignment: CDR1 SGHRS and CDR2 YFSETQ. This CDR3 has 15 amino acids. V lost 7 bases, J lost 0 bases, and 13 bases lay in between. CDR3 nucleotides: TGCGCCAGCTACAGGGACCTAACGAACACCGGGGAGCTGTTTTTT. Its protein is CASYRDLTNTGELFF.

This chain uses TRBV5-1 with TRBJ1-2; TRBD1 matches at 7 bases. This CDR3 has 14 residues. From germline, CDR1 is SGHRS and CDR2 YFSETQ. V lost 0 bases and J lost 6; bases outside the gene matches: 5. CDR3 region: CASSLDGTVDGYTF. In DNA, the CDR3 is TGCGCCAGCAGCTTGGATGGGACAGTCGATGGCTACACCTTC.

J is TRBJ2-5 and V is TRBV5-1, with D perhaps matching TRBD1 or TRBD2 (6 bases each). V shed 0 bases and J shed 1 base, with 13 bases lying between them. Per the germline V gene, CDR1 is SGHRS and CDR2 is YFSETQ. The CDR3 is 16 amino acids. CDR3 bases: TGCGCCAGCAGCTTGGTTCTTGGGGGGCCCCAAGAGACCCAGTACTTC. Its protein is CASSLVLGGPQETQYF. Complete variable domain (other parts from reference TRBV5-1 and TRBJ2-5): KAGVTQTPRYLIKTRGQQVTLSCSPISGHRSVSWYQQTPGQGLQFLFEYFSETQRNKGNFPGRFSGRQFSNSRSEMNVSTLELGDSALYLCASSLVLGGPQETQYFGPGTRLLVL.

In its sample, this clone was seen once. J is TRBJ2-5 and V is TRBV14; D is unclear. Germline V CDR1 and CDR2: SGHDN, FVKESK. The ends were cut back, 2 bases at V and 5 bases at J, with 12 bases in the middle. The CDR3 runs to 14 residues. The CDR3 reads CASSQLMYEETQYF. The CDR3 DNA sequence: TGTGCCAGCAGCCAATTAATGTACGAGGAGACCCAGTACTTC.

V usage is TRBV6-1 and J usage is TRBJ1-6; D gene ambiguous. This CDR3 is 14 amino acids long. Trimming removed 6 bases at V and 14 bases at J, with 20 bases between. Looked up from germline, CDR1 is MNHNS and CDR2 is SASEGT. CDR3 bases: TGTGCCAGCAGAATGGAGGTTCAGAATTCGGCCCTCCACTTT. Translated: CASRMEVQNSALHF.

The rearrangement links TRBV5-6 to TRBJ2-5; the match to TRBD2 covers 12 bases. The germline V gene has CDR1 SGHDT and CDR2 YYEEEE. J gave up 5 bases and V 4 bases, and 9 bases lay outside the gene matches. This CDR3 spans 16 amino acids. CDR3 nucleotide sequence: TGTGCCAGCAGCCCTCAACTAGCGGGGGGTGCGGAGACCCAGTACTTC. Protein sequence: CASSPQLAGGAETQYF.

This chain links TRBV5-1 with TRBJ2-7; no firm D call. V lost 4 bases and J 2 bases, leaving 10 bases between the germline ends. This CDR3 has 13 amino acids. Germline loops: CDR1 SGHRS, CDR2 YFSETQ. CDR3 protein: CASSPRAAYEQYF. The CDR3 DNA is TGCGCCAGCAGCCCCCGGGCCGCCTACGAGCAGTACTTC.

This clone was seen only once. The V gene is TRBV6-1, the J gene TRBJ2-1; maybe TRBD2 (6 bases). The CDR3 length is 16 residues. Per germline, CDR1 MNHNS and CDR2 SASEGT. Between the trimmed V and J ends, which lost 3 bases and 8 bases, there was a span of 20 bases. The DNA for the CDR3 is TGTGCCAGCAGTGACCGGGGGACCCCGAAGGTTGATGAGCAGTTCTTC. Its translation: CASSDRGTPKVDEQFF.

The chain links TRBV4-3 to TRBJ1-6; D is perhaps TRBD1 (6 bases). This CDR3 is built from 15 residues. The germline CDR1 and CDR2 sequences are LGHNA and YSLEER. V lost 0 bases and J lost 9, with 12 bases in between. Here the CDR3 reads CASSQDPTGTSPLHF. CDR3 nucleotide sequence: TGCGCCAGCAGCCAAGATCCCACAGGGACTTCACCCCTCCACTTT.

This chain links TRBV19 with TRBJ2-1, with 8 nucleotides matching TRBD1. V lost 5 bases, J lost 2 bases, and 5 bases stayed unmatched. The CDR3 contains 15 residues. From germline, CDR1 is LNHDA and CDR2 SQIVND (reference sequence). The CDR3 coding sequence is TGTGCCAGTAGTGATGCAGGGGGCCCCTACAATGAGCAGTTCTTC. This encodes CASSDAGGPYNEQFF. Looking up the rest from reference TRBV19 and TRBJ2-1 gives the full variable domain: DGGITQSPKYLFRKEGQNVTLSCEQNLNHDAMYWYRQDPGQGLRLIYYSQIVNDFQKGDIAEGYSVSREKKESFPLTVTSAQKNPTAFYLCASSDAGGPYNEQFFGPGTRLTVL.

This CDR3 reads CASSWGGVSYGYTF. DNA of the CDR3: TGTGCCAGCAGTTGGGGTGGGGTTAGCTATGGCTACACCTTC. V is TRBV28 and J is TRBJ1-2; D remains ambiguous. The CDR3 spans 14 residues. V gave up 4 bases and J gave up 4 bases, with 13 bases separating them. CDR1 and CDR2 (germline): MDHEN, SYDVKM.